This TCR beta chain derives from a study of graft-versus-host responses after intestinal transplantation. Study-level information: Recipients got multivisceral, liver-intestinal, or isolated intestinal transplants. Following induction with anti-thymocyte globulin, all recipients were given tacrolimus and steroids for around three years. Notes on the study in general: GvH clones were found in recipient marrow; some appeared first in ileum or blood.

From germline, CDR1 is MNHNS and CDR2 SASEGT. CDR3 length: 14 residues. V gave up 9 bases and J gave up 7 bases; unmatched junction bases: 10. This clone was counted a single time. Its antigen is undetermined. Method: immunoSEQ multiplex PCR; TCRdb's copy keeps in-frame clones and lacks some. This sample has some 55,000 clones, with roughly 89% found just once. V and J are TRBV6-1 and TRBJ2-1, with 9 nucleotides matching TRBD2. The sample in question was PBMCs, obtained 650 to 670 days after intestinal transplant. This TCR came from a human patient who received an intestinal transplant, so some T cells may come from the graft donor. The CDR3 here is CASSGGGAINEQFF. CDR3 DNA sequence: TGTGCCAGTTCTGGCGGGGGGGCCATTAATGAGCAGTTCTTC.